Listed below are T cell receptor beta chains from one sample, sequenced in a study of T-cell memory formation after mild COVID-19. From the 5' RACE reads, TCRdb called clonotypes with MiXCR, one entry per CDR3 protein. The sample records fewer than 200,000 distinct CDR3 sequences, approximately 17% being singletons. The sample was PBMCs or a T cell subset sorted from them (not recorded which). The receptor source for this set is a man in his late teens or twenties who had mild COVID-19 (a few samples of this study predate the infection). Cell type and time point are not known. Both conserved end residues are part of each CDR3. D genes are given only for firm matches. Expanded clones are given a class, and other clones once, few, many or no size at all.

CSAEPGQETQYF TGCAGTGCTGAGCCTGGTCAAGAGACCCAGTACTTC TRBJ2-5 TRBV20-1 . .
CASGTGVTDRGEAFF TGTGCTAGTGGGACGGGTGTCACCGACAGGGGTGAAGCTTTCTTT TRBJ1-1 TRBV12-5 . TRBD1
CASSPSRLDEQFF TGTGCCAGCAGCCCTTCCCGACTCGATGAGCAGTTCTTC TRBJ2-1 TRBV3-1 . .
CASSYGLSQETQYF TGTGCCAGCAGCTATGGGCTCTCACAAGAGACCCAGTACTTC TRBJ2-5 TRBV5-6 . .
CASGVTGDTEAFF TGTGCCAGCGGCGTGACAGGAGACACTGAAGCTTTCTTT TRBJ1-1 TRBV7-9 once .
CSALPGQGYQPQHF TGCAGTGCTTTACCGGGACAGGGGTACCAGCCCCAGCATTTT TRBJ1-5 TRBV20-1 . TRBD1
CASSPDRAKAFF TGTGCCAGCAGTCCAGACAGAGCTAAGGCTTTCTTT TRBJ1-1 TRBV11-2 few .
CATSGESGGAEDTQYF TGTGCCACCAGTGGGGAGTCCGGGGGGGCGGAAGATACGCAGTATTTT TRBJ2-3 TRBV24-1 many TRBD2
CASSVDGLAAGELFF TGTGCCAGCAGCGTAGATGGACTAGCGGCCGGGGAGCTGTTTTTT TRBJ2-2 TRBV9 . TRBD2
CASSYSPRRRNSPLHF TGTGCCAGCAGTTACTCGCCCAGGAGGCGTAATTCACCCCTCCACTTT TRBJ1-6 TRBV6-5 . .
CAISESHDSSATNEKLFF TGTGCCATCAGTGAGTCACATGACTCAAGCGCAACTAATGAAAAACTGTTTTTT TRBJ1-4 TRBV10-3 few .
CATSDPGGGETQYF TGTGCCACCAGTGACCCCGGAGGCGGGGAGACCCAGTACTTC TRBJ2-5 TRBV24-1 few .
CASSVSGQGARGTGELFF TGTGCCAGCAGCGTATCGGGACAGGGGGCCCGCGGCACCGGGGAGCTGTTTTTT TRBJ2-2 TRBV9 . TRBD1
CASSRGRSNTGELFF TGTGCCAGCAGCCGAGGCAGATCGAACACCGGGGAGCTGTTTTTT TRBJ2-2 TRBV11-2 many .
CASTQWGSGDNYGYTF TGTGCCAGCACGCAATGGGGGAGCGGAGATAACTATGGCTACACCTTC TRBJ1-2 TRBV12-3/TRBV12-4 few .
CSAQEDGTANYGYTF TGCAGTGCTCAAGAGGATGGGACAGCTAACTATGGCTACACCTTC TRBJ1-2 TRBV20-1 many TRBD1
CATIRDPHPAYPSYNSPLHF TGTGCCACCATCAGAGATCCGCACCCCGCGTACCCCTCCTATAATTCACCCCTCCACTTT TRBJ1-6 TRBV15 . .
CASSPPSRGRQDEQYF TGTGCCAGTAGTCCCCCATCCAGGGGGCGACAGGACGAGCAGTACTTC TRBJ2-7 TRBV19 . TRBD1
CASSPPGNNEQFF TGTGCCAGCAGCCCCCCTGGGAATAATGAGCAGTTCTTC TRBJ2-1 TRBV7-3 few .
CASGRGLNYGYTF TGTGCCAGCGGCAGGGGCCTTAACTATGGCTACACCTTC TRBJ1-2 TRBV28 few .
CASSFTANSPLHF TGTGCCAGCAGCTTTACCGCCAATTCACCCCTCCACTTT TRBJ1-6 TRBV7-9 many .
CSAPRQGAISSTGELFF TGCAGTGCCCCACGCCAGGGGGCGATTTCGAGCACCGGGGAGCTGTTTTTT TRBJ2-2 TRBV20-1 . TRBD1
CSASRRVGAGDTQYF TGCAGTGCTAGTCGCCGGGTGGGGGCCGGAGATACGCAGTATTTT TRBJ2-3 TRBV20-1 few .
CASSFRTSRQTQYF TGTGCCAGCAGCTTCCGGACCAGCAGGCAGACCCAGTACTTC TRBJ2-5 TRBV7-2 . .
CASSQAPLAYNEQFF TGCGCCAGCAGCCAGGCGCCCCTAGCCTACAATGAGCAGTTCTTC TRBJ2-1 TRBV5-1 . .
CATSVGVRETQYF TGTGCCACCTCGGTGGGGGTAAGGGAGACCCAGTACTTC TRBJ2-5 TRBV7-2 few .
CAISEARRRSEAFF TGTGCCATCAGTGAAGCCAGGAGAAGGTCTGAAGCTTTCTTT TRBJ1-1 TRBV10-3 few .
CASSPRQGAGNTEAFF TGCGCCAGCAGCCCCAGACAGGGGGCAGGGAACACTGAAGCTTTCTTT TRBJ1-1 TRBV5-1 few TRBD1
CASGGTGGQPQHF TGTGCCAGCGGCGGGACAGGGGGTCAGCCCCAGCATTTT TRBJ1-5 TRBV2 few TRBD1
CASSSWTSGDIQYF TGTGCCAGCAGCTCGTGGACTAGCGGAGACATTCAGTACTTC TRBJ2-4 TRBV11-2 few TRBD2
CASSPMTRRGTDTQYF TGTGCCAGCAGCCCAATGACGCGGCGCGGCACAGATACGCAGTATTTT TRBJ2-3 TRBV7-2 many .
CASSSRQGGQPQHF TGTGCCAGCAGCTCTAGACAGGGGGGTCAGCCCCAGCATTTT TRBJ1-5 TRBV7-2 . TRBD1
CASSPLGQSETQYF TGTGCCAGCTCACCCCTGGGACAGTCAGAGACCCAGTACTTC TRBJ2-5 TRBV18 few TRBD1
CASSLGSNVLTF TGTGCCAGCAGCTTAGGGTCCAACGTCCTGACTTTC TRBJ2-6 TRBV5-6 . .
CASSSSAQGDEKLFF TGTGCCAGCAGTTCCTCGGCGCAGGGTGATGAAAAACTGTTTTTT TRBJ1-4 TRBV6-5 . .
CASSLQGGNTEAFF TGCGCCAGCAGCTTGCAGGGGGGGAACACTGAAGCTTTCTTT TRBJ1-1 TRBV5-1 few TRBD1
CASSFPISGANVLTF TGTGCCAGCAGCTTCCCCATCTCTGGGGCCAACGTCCTGACTTTC TRBJ2-6 TRBV7-2 few .
CASSMGGKQYEQYF TGTGCCAGCAGCATGGGGGGCAAGCAATACGAGCAGTACTTC TRBJ2-7 TRBV7-3 few .
CASSSRVGDGAYNEQFF TGTGCCAGCAGCTCCAGGGTTGGGGACGGAGCCTACAATGAGCAGTTCTTC TRBJ2-1 TRBV7-2 few .
CSASPDRGNSPLHF TGCAGTGCTAGCCCTGACAGGGGTAATTCACCCCTCCACTTT TRBJ1-6 TRBV20-1 . TRBD1
CASSYRVAGANVLTF TGTGCCAGCAGTTACAGGGTCGCTGGGGCCAACGTCCTGACTTTC TRBJ2-6 TRBV7-8 once .
CASSYPLGGENTEAFF TGTGCCAGCAGCTACCCCCTAGGGGGCGAGAACACTGAAGCTTTCTTT TRBJ1-1 TRBV7-8 . TRBD1
CASSQVVLAGATEQFF TGTGCCAGCAGCCAAGTTGTACTAGCGGGAGCCACTGAGCAGTTCTTC TRBJ2-1 TRBV3-1 . TRBD2
CASSRGTVSSYEQYF TGTGCCAGCAGTAGGGGGACCGTGAGCTCCTACGAGCAGTACTTC TRBJ2-7 TRBV6-1 . .
CASSSGTGIYEQFF TGTGCCAGCAGCTCCGGGACAGGGATTTATGAGCAGTTCTTC TRBJ2-1 TRBV11-2 . TRBD1
CASSQRRGNYGYTF TGCGCCAGCAGCCAACGGCGGGGAAACTATGGCTACACCTTC TRBJ1-2 TRBV4-1 . .
CASSQGNTGELFF TGCGCCAGCAGTCAGGGGAACACCGGGGAGCTGTTTTTT TRBJ2-2 TRBV5-1 many .
CASSQGQGAPFRQPQHF TGCGCCAGCAGCCAGGGACAGGGGGCTCCTTTTCGTCAGCCCCAGCATTTT TRBJ1-5 TRBV5-1 . TRBD1